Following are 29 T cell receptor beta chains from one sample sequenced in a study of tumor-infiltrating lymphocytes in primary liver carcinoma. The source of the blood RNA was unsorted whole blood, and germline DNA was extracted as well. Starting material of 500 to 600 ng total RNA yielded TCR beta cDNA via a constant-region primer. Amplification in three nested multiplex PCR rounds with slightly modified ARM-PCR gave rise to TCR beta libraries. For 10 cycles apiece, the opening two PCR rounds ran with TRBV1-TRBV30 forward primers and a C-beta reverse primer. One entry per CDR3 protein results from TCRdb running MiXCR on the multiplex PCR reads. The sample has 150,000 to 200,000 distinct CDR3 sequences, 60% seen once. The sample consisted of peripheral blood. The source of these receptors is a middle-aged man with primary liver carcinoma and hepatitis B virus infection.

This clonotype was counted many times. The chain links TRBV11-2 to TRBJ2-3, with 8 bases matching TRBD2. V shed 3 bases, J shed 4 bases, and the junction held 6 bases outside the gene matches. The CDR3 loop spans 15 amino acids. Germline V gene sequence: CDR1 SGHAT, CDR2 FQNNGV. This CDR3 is CASSLREVAPDTQYF. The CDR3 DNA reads TGTGCCAGCAGCTTGCGGGAGGTCGCACCAGATACGCAGTATTTT.

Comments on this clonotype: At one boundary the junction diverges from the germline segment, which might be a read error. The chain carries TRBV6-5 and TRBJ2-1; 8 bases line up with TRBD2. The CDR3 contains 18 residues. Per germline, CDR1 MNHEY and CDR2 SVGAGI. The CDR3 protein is CASSYGTRVSGSYNEQFF. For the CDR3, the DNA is TGTGCCAGTAGTTACGGGACTAGGGTCTCGGGTTCCTACAATGAGCAGTTCTTC.

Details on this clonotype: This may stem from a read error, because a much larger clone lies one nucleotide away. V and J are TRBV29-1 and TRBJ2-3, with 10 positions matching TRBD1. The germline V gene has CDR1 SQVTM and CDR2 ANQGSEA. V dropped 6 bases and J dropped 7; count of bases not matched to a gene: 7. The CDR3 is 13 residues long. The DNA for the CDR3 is TGCAGCGTGGGACAGGGGAATTCATATACGCAGTATTTT. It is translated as CSVGQGNSYTQYF.

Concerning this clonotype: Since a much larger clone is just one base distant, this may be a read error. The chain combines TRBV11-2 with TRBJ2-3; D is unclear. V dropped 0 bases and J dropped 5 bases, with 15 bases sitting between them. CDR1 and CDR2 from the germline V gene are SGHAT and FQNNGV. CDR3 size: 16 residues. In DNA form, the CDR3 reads TGTGCCAGCAGCTTAGAGTCGGGCTTTCAGCGAGATACGCAGTATTTT. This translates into CASSLESGFQRDTQYF.

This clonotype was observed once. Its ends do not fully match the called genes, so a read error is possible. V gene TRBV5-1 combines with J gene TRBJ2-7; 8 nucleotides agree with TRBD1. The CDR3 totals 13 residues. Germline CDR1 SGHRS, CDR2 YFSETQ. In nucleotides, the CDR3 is TGCGCCAGCGGCTTGGCAGGGGGCATCGAGCAGTACTTC. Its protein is CASGLAGGIEQYF.

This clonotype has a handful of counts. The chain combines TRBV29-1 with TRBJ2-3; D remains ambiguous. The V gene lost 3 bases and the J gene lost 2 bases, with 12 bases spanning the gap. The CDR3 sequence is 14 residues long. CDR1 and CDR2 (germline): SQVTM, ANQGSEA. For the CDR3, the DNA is TGCAGCGTTGACTTAGGCACTGACACAGATACGCAGTATTTT. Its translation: CSVDLGTDTDTQYF.

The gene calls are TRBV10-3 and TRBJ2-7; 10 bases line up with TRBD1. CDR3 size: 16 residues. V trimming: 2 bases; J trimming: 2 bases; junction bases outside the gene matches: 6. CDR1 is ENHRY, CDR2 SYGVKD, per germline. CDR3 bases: TGTGCCATCAGTGAGGGAGGGACAGGGGAGCCCTACGAGCAGTACTTC. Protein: CAISEGGTGEPYEQYF.

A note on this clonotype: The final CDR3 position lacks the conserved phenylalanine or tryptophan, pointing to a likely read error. CDR3 nucleotides: TGTGTCAGCAGCTTAGGGACCACCGCAGAGACCCAGTACCTC. Residues: CVSSLGTTAETQYL. The chain carries TRBV11-2 and TRBJ2-5, with D perhaps assigned TRBD1 or TRBD2 (5 bases each). The germline CDR1 and CDR2 sequences are SGHAT and FQNNGV. The CDR3 contains 14 residues.

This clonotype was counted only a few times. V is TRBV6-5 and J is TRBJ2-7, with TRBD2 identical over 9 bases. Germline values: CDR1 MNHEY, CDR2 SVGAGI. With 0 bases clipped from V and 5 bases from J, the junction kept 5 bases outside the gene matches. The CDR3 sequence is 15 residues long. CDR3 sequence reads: CASSYSAGGPHEQYF. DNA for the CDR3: TGTGCCAGCAGTTACTCGGCGGGAGGGCCCCACGAGCAGTACTTC.

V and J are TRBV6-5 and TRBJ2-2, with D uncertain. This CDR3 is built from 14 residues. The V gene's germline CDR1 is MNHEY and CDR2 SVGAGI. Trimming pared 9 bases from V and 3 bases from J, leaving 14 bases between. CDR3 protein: CASAYSRDTGELFF. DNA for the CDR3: TGTGCCAGTGCCTACTCTCGGGACACCGGGGAGCTGTTTTTT.

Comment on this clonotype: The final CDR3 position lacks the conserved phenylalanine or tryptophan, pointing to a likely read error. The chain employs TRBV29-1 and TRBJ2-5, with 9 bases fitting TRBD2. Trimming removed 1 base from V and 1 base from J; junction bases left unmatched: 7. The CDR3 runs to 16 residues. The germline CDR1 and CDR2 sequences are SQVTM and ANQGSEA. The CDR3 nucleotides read TGCAGCGTTGAAGCGTCGACTAGCGGAGTCCAAGAGACCCAGTACTCC. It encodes CSVEASTSGVQETQYS.

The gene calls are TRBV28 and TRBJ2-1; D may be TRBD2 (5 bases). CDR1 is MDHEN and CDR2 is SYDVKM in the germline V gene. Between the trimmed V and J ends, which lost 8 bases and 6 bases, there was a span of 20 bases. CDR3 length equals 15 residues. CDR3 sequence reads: CASYPSSKRANEQFF. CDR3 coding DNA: TGTGCCAGCTACCCTTCTAGCAAGAGGGCCAATGAGCAGTTCTTC.

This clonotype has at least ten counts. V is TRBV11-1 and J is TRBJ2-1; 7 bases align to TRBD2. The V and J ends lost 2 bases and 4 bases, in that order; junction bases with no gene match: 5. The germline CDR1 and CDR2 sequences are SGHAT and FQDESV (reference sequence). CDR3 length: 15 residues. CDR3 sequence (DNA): TGTGCCAGCAGCTTATTTGCTAGCGGATACAATGAGCAGTTCTTC. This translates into CASSLFASGYNEQFF.

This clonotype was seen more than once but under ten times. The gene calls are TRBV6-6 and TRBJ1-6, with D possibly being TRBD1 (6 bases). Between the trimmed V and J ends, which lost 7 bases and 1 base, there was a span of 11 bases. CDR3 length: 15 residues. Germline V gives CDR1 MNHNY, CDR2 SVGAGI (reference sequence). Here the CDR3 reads CASTGAASYNSPLHF. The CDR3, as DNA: TGTGCCAGCACGGGGGCGGCATCCTATAATTCACCCCTCCACTTT.

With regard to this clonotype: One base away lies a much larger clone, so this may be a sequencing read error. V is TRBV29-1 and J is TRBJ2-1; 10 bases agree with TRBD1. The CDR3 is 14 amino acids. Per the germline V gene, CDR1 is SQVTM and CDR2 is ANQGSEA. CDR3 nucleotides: TGCAGCGTCAGGACAGGGGGTACCTACAATGAGCAGCTCTTC. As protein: CSVRTGGTYNEQLF.

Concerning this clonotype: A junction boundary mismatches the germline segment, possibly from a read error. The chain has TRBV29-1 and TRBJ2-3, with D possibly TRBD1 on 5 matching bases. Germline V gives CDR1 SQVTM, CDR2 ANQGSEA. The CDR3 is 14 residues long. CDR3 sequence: CSVDLSRVADMQYF. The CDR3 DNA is TGCAGCGTTGATTTGTCCAGGGTCGCAGATATGCAGTATTTT.

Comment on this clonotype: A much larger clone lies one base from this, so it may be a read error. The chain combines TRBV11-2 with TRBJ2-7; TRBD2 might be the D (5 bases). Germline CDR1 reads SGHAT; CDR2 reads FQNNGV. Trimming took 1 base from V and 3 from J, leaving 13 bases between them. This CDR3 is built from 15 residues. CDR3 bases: TGTGCCAGCAGCTTAGTTCCGGGATGCTACTACGAGCAGTACTTC. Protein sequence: CASSLVPGCYYEQYF. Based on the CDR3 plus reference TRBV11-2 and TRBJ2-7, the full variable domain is EAGVAQSPRYKIIEKRQSVAFWCNPISGHATLYWYQQILGQGPKLLIQFQNNGVVDDSQLPKDRFSAERLKGVDSTLKIQPAKLEDSAVYLCASSLVPGCYYEQYFGPGTRLTVT.

DNA for the CDR3: TGCAGCGTTGGTCTAAGAGCGGGTGTTGCCTACGAGCAGTACTTC. This encodes CSVGLRAGVAYEQYF. The rearrangement uses TRBV29-1 and TRBJ2-7, with D possibly matching TRBD2 (6 bases). Germline assignment: CDR1 SQVTM and CDR2 ANQGSEA. The CDR3 spans 15 residues. V was cut by 4 bases and J by 2 bases, with 18 bases left in between.

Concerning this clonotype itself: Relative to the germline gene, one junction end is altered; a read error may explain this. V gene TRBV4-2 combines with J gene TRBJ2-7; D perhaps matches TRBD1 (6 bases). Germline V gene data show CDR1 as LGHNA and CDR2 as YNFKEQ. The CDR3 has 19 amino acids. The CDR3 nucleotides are TGTGCCATCAGCCAAGATTGGGGGCGGGCGTCCATCCGCTCCTACGAGCAGTACTTC. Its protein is CAISQDWGRASIRSYEQYF.

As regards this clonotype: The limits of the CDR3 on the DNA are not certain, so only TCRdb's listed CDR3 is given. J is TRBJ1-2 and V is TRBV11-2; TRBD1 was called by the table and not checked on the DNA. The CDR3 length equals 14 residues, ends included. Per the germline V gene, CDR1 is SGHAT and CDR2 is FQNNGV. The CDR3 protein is CASSLGVEDYGCTF.

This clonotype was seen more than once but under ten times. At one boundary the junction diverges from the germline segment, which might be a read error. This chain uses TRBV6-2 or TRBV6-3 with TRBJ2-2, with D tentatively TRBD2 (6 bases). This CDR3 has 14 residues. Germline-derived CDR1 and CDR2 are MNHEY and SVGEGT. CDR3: CASSLRTITGELFF. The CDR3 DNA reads TGTGCCAGCAGTTTACGGACTATTACCGGGGAGTTGTTTTTT.

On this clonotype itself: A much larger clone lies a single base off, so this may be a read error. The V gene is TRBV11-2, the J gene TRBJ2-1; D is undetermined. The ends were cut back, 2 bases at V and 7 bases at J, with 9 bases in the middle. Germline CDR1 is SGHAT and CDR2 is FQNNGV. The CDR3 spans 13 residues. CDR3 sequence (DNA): TGTGCCAGCAGCTTAAACACACTAAATGAGCAGTTCTTC. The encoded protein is CASSLNTLNEQFF.

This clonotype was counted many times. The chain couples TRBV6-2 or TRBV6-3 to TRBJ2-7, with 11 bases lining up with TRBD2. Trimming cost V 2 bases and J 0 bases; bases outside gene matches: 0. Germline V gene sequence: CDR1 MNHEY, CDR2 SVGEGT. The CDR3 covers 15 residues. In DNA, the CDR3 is TGTGCCAGCAGTTACACTAGCGGGAGCTCCTACGAGCAGTACTTC. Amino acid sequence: CASSYTSGSSYEQYF.

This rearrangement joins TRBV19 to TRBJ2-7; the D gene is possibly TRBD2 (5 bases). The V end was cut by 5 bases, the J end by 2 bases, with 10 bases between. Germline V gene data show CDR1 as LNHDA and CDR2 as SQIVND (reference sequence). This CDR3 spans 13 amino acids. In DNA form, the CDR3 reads TGTGCCAGTAGTGTGACGCGGGCCTACGAGCAGTACTTC. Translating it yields CASSVTRAYEQYF.

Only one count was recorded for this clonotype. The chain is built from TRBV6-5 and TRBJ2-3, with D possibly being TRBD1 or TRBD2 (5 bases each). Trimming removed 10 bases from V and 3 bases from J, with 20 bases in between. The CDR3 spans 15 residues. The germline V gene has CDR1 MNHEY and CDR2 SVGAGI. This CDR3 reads CANGLQRGETDTQYF. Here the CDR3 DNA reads TGTGCCAACGGTCTCCAGAGGGGTGAGACAGATACGCAGTATTTT.

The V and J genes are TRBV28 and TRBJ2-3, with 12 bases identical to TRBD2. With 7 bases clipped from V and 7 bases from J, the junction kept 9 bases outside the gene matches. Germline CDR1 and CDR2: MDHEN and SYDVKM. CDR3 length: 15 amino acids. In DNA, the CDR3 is TGTGCCAGCATTATGACTAGCGGGAGAGGCTATACGCAGTATTTT. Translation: CASIMTSGRGYTQYF. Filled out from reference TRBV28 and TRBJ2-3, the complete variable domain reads DVKVTQSSRYLVKRTGEKVFLECVQDMDHENMFWYRQDPGLGLRLIYFSYDVKMKEKGDIPEGYSVSREKKERFSLILESASTNQTSMYLCASIMTSGRGYTQYFGPGTRLTVL.

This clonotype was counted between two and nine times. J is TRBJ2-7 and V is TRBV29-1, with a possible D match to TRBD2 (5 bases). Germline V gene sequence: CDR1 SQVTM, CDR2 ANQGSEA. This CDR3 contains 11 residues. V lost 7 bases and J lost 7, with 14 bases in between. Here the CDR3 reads CSAMEDVEQYF. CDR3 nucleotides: TGCAGCGCCATGGAGGACGTGGAGCAGTACTTC.

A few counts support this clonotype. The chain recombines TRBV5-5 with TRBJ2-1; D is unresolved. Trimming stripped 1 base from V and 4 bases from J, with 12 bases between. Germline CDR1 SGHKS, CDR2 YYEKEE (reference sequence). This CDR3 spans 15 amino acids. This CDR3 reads CASSLSGVGYNEQFF. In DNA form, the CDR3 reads TGTGCCAGCAGCTTGAGTGGCGTGGGATACAATGAGCAGTTCTTC. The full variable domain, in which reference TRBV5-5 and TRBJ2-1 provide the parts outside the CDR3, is DAGVTQSPTHLIKTRGQQVTLRCSPISGHKSVSWYQQVLGQGPQFIFQYYEKEERGRGNFPDRFSARQFPNYSSELNVNALLLGDSALYLCASSLSGVGYNEQFFGPGTRLTVL.

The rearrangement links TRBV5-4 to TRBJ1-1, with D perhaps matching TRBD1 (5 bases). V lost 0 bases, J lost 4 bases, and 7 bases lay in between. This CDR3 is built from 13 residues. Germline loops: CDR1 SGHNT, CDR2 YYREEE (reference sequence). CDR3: CASSLGQSTEAFF. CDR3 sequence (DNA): TGTGCCAGCAGCTTGGGACAGTCCACTGAAGCTTTCTTT. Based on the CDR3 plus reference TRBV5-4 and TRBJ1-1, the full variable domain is ETGVTQSPTHLIKTRGQQVTLRCSSQSGHNTVSWYQQALGQGPQFIFQYYREEENGRGNFPPRFSGLQFPNYSSELNVNALELDDSALYLCASSLGQSTEAFFGQGTRLTVV.